One and the same sample provided the 6 T cell receptor beta chains below, sequenced in a study of cytomegalovirus exposure and HLA in healthy donors. The PCR employed 60 Vbeta primers together with 13 Jbeta primers. Measured with immunoSEQ multiplex PCR; TCRdb has only the in-frame clones, and not every one. In the table there are roughly 150,000 clones, 70% to 85% of which are singletons. The material sequenced was PBMCs. These receptors were collected from a male donor in good health and CMV-seronegative.

The V call is TRBV6-6, the J call TRBJ1-1, with 9 positions matching TRBD1. The germline V gene encodes CDR1 MNHNY and CDR2 SVGAGI (reference sequence). Trimming at V came to 4 bases and at J to 3 bases, leaving 6 bases not matched to a gene. The CDR3 length is 15 residues. The DNA for the CDR3 is TGTGCCAGCAGTTCATCCGGGACAGGGTACACTGAAGCTTTCTTT. It codes for CASSSSGTGYTEAFF.

The chain combines TRBV21-1 with TRBJ2-2; TRBD2 is taken as the D call from the table, unchecked against the DNA. TRBV21-1 is a pseudogene locus. CDR3 size: 18 residues. This CDR3 reads CASSKGGSSGKNTGELFF. DNA of the CDR3: TGTGCCAGCAGCAAAGGGGGGTCTAGCGGGAAGAACACCGGGGAGCTGTTTTTT.

The chain has TRBV6-5 and TRBJ1-1; possible D gene TRBD1, 5 bases. The CDR3 contains 11 residues. In germline, CDR1 is MNHEY, CDR2 SVGAGI. V was pared by 6 bases and J by 3 bases, with 5 bases between. DNA of the CDR3: TGTGCCAGCAGCAGGGACACTGAAGCTTTCTTT. Its protein is CASSRDTEAFF.

The chain has TRBV4-2 and TRBJ1-5, with a tentative D call TRBD1 (6 bases). The germline gives CDR1 LGHNA, CDR2 YNFKEQ. There are 14 residues in the CDR3. Trimming took off 2 bases at V and 4 bases at J, with 9 bases between the two ends. The CDR3 DNA reads as TGTGCCAGCAGCCAAAGGACAGTTAATCAGCCCCAGCATTTT. Amino acid sequence: CASSQRTVNQPQHF.

This chain links TRBV19 with TRBJ1-1, with a possible D match to TRBD1 (5 bases). The germline gives CDR1 LNHDA, CDR2 SQIVND (reference sequence). There are 15 residues in the CDR3. The V end was cut by 2 bases, the J end by 1 base, with 11 bases between. CDR3 in amino acids: CASSINRQGNTEAFF. The CDR3 DNA is TGTGCCAGTAGTATAAATAGGCAGGGGAACACTGAAGCTTTCTTT.

As regards this clone: At the DNA level, this CDR3 is encoded by other sequences in the same sample as well. This chain joins TRBV6-5 and TRBJ1-1; D is unclear. V was trimmed by 6 bases and J by 4 bases, leaving 6 bases between them. Germline-derived CDR1 and CDR2 are MNHEY and SVGAGI. This CDR3 has 11 residues. In DNA form, the CDR3 reads TGTGCCAGCAGGCGGGGCACTGAAGCTTTCTTT. Translated, it gives CASRRGTEAFF.